This T cell receptor beta chain was found in a study of cytomegalovirus exposure and HLA in healthy donors. Turning to the study itself: A data release that came early held some 84 million unique TCRs from HLA-typed donors. General study points: Reported results showed that the classifier diagnosed cytomegalovirus status with high specificity and sensitivity.

The PCR contained 60 Vbeta and 13 Jbeta primers. Sequencing was performed with immunoSEQ multiplex PCR; in TCRdb, only in-frame clones are kept and a portion is missing. This sample has roughly 290,000 clones, with 70% to 90% found just once. Comment on this clone: Its specificity is unknown.

The TCR was taken from a young woman in good health and CMV-seronegative. The sequencing sample was made of PBMCs.

The CDR3 loop reads CAILNRGATNEKLFF. The DNA of the CDR3 is TGTGCCATATTAAACAGGGGCGCAACTAATGAAAAACTGTTTTTT. The V gene is TRBV6-4, the J gene TRBJ1-4; 7 bases are shared with TRBD1. Germline values: CDR1 MRHNA, CDR2 SNTAGT. The CDR3 is made up of 15 amino acids. With 10 bases clipped from V and 0 bases from J, the junction kept 8 bases outside the gene matches.